The T cell receptor beta chain under discussion was sequenced for a study of T cell responses to AZD1222 COVID-19 vaccine (dated by TCRdb to 2020 to 2022). Regarding the complete study: TCR sequencing was performed for approximately 240 trial participants, of whom 200 to 210 were given two doses of AZD1222 and roughly 25 were given two doses of MenACWY control vaccine. Trial participants were enrolled by age into 18-55, 56-69 and 70-plus year subgroups, with roughly 160, 29 and 62 TCR-sequenced participants respectively. Summary of the overall study and its limitations: Participants were mostly white British, with more females than males. The authors suggested clonal diversity may have been underestimated. After two AZD1222 doses, spike-specific TCR breadth and depth were significantly higher than at day 0 and than in MenACWY recipients. Epitopes outside the regions mutated in the B.1.351 and B.1.1.7 variants were reportedly recognized by nearly half of the unique spike-specific TCRs. CD4 TCRs associated with the vaccine covered the entire spike protein, and the dominant responses were in regions 160-218 and 743-854. Conclusions about previously exposed vaccinees are limited, since just six AZD1222 recipients were seropositive for SARS-CoV-2 at baseline. Because no samples from the day 14 peak response were available, repertoires could be characterized only after the peak T cell response. In the small 56-69-year group, the increase in depth fell short of significance, most likely because of low power.

In the case of this clone: The specificity of this receptor is unknown. Base quality data are lacking; no much larger clone is found one base away.

From the cysteine up to the phenylalanine, the CDR3 has a length of 18 residues. Left in the record is the CDR3 DNA by itself, 54 bases read in frame from the first base. The germline V gene gives CDR1 as KGHDR and CDR2 as SFDVKD. V and J lose 7 bases and 6 bases, and a span of 27 bases separates them. The CDR3 regions of human TCRbeta chains were subjected to immunosequencing. The original pipeline was this. TCRs in the repertoires were matched against a reference library of SARS-CoV-2-specific TCRs that had been generated with the MIRA antigen-specificity platform. Breadth was defined as the fraction of unique TCRs that were SARS-CoV-2-associated, and depth was defined as the fraction of total T cells that were SARS-CoV-2-associated. Each spike-specific TCR was assigned to its reactive spike region and to a CD4 or CD8 class using the MIRA data. Log10-transformed breadth and depth values were compared by one-way ANOVA with Sidak's multiple comparisons tests. TCRdb holds this immuneACCESS table with in-frame rearrangements only. Some clones are missing; in checked studies, unresolved V genes explain under half, and the rest has no known cause. That table gives V, J and clone size, and the DNA gave D and trimming. This sample is represented by around 110,000 clones; around 90% of them were singletons. Around 5% of the sample rests with the top ten.

Explained via the paper, the time point label denotes: about 28 days (+/-7) after the second vaccine dose. AZD1222 recipients whose second dose came at about 4 weeks and those whose second dose came at about 12 weeks were combined into one group, since spike-specific TCR depth and breadth did not differ between the two schedules. Samples from vaccinated people were obtained from the UK trials COV001 and COV002, which included a single-blind randomized controlled phase 2/3 trial of AZD1222 (ChAdOx1 nCoV-19) in healthy adults. For TCRbeta chain sequencing, PBMC samples were collected from trial participants at day 0 and at day 28 after the second dose.

This clonotype was obtained from an adult who received the AZD1222 COVID-19 vaccine. Sequencing used peripheral blood, obtained 28 days after the second AZD1222 dose. The chain was built from TRBV24-1 and TRBJ1-5, and TRBD1 may be the D gene, going by 5 matching bases. The DNA is TGTGCCACCAGCTACACCCAAATGACAGCCATCCTGGGTCAGCCCCAGCATTTT. Translation gives CATSYTQMTAILGQPQHF.